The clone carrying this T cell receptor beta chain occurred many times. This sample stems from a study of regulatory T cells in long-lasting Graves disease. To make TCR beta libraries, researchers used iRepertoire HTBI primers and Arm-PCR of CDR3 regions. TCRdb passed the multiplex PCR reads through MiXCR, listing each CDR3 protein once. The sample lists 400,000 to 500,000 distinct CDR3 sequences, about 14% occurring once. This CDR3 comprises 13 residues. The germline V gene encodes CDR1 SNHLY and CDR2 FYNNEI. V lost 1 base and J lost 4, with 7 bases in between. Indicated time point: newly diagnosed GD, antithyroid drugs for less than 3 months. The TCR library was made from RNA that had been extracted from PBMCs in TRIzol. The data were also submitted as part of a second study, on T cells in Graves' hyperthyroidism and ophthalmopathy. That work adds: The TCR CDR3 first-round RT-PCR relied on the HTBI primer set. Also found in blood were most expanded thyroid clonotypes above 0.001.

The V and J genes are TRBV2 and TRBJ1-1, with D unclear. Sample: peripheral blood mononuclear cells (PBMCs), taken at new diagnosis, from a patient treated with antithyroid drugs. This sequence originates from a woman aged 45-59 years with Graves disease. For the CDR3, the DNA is TGTGCCAGCAGTGAAGAAGGGATCACTGAAGCTTTCTTT. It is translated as CASSEEGITEAFF. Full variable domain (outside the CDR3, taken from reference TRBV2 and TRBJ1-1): EPEVTQTPSHQVTQMGQEVILRCVPISNHLYFYWYRQILGQKVEFLVSFYNNEISEKSEIFDDQFSVERPDGSNFTLKIRSTKLEDSAMYFCASSEEGITEAFFGQGTRLTVV.